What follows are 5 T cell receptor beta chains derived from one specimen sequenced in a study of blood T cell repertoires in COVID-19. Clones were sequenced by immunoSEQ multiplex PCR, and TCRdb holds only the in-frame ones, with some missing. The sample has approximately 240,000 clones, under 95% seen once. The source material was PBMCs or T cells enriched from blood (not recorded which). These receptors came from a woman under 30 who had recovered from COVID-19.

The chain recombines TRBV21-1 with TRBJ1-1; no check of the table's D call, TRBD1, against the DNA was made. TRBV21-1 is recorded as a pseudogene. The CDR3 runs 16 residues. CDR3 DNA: TGTGCCAGCAGCAAAGCCGGGACAGGGCTGAACACTGAAGCTTTCTTT. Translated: CASSKAGTGLNTEAFF.

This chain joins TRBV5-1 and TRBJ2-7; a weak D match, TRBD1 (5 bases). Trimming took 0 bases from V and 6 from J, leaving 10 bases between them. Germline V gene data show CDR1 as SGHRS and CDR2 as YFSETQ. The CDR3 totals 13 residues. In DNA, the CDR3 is TGCGCCAGCAGCTTGGGCAGGGATGCCGAGCAGTACTTC. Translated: CASSLGRDAEQYF.

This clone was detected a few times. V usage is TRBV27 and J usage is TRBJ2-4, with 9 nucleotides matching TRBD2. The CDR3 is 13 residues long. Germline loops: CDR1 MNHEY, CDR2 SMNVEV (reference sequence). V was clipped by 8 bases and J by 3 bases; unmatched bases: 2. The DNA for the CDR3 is TGTGCCAGCGGGCGGGGGGGCAAAAACATTCAGTACTTC. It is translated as CASGRGGKNIQYF.

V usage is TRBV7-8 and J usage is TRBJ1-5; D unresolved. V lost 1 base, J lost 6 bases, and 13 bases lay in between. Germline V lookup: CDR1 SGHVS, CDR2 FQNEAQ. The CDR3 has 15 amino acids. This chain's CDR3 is CASSLVAQVGQPQHF. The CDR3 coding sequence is TGTGCCAGCAGCTTAGTTGCCCAGGTCGGTCAGCCCCAGCATTTT. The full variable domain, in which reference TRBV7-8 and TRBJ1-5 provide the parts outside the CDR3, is GAGVSQSPRYKVAKRGQDVALRCDPISGHVSLFWYQQALGQGPEFLTYFQNEAQLDKSGLPSDRFFAERPEGSVSTLKIQRTQQEDSAVYLCASSLVAQVGQPQHFGDGTRLSIL.

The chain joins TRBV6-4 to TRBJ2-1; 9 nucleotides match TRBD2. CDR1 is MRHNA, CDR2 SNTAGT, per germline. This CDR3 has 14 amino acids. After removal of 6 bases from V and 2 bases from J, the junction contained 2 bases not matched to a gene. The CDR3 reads CASSAGGAYNEQFF. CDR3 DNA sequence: TGTGCCAGCAGCGCGGGGGGGGCCTACAATGAGCAGTTCTTC.